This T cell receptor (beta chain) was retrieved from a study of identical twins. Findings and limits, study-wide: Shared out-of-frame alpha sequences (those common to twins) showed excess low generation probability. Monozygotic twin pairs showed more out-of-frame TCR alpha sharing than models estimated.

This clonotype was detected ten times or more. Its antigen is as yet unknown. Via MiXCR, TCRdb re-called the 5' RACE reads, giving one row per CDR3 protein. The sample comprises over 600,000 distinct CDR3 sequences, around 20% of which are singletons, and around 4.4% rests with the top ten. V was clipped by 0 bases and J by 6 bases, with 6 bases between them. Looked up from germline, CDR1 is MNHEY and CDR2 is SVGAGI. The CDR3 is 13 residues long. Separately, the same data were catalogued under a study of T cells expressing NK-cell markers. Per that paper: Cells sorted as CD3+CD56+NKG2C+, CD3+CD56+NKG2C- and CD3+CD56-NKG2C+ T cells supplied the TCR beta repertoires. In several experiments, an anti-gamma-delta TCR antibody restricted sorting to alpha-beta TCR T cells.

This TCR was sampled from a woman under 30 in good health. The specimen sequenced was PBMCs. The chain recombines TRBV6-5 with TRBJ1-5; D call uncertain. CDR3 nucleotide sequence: TGTGCCAGCAGTTACTCGTCCGGTCAGCCCCAGCATTTT. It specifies CASSYSSGQPQHF.